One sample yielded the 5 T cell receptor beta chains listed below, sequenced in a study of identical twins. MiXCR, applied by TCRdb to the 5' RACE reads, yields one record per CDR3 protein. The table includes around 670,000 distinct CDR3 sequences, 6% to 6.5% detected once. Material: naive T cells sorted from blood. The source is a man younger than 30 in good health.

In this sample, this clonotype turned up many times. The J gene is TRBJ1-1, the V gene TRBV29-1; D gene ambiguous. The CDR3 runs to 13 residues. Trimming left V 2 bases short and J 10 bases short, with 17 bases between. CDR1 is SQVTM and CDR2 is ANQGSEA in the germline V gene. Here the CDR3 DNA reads TGCAGCGTTGAAATGCTACGCGTGGGTGCAGCTTTCTTT. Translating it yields CSVEMLRVGAAFF.

CDR3 protein: CASSLRTLSDTQYF. The CDR3 nucleotides are TGTGCCAGCAGCCTGAGGACTTTGTCAGATACGCAGTATTTT. The chain recombines TRBV9 with TRBJ2-3; D may be TRBD2 (5 bases). The CDR3 length is 14 residues. V was clipped by 4 bases and J by 4 bases, with 13 bases between them. Germline V CDR1 and CDR2: SGDLS, YYNGEE.

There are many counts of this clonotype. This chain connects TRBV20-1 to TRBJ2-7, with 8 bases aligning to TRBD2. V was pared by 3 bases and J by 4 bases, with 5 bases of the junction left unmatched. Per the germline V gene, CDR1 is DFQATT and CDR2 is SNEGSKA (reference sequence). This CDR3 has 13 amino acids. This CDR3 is CSASTREGYEQYF. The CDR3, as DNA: TGCAGTGCTAGTACTCGGGAGGGATACGAGCAGTACTTC.

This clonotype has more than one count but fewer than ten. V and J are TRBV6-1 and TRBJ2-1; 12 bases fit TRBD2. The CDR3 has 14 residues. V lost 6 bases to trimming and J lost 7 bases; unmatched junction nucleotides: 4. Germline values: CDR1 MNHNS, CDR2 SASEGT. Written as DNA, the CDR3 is TGTGCCAGCAGAACTAGCGGGAGGTTGAATGAGCAGTTCTTC. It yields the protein CASRTSGRLNEQFF.

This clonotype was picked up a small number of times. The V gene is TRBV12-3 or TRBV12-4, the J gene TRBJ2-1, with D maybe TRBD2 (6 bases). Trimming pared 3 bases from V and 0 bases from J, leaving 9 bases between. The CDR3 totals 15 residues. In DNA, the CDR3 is TGTGCCAGCAGTTTTCTAGCGAGCTCCTACAATGAGCAGTTCTTC. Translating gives CASSFLASSYNEQFF.